The rows below give T cell receptor beta chains drawn from one sample of a study of shared clonotypes between healthy human individuals. Profiling relied on immunoSEQ multiplex PCR, and the TCRdb table lists in-frame clones only, not all of them. The table shows about a million clones, with around three quarters occurring only once. The source material was memory CD4+ T cells sorted from blood. These receptors all come from a man younger than 35 in good health. CDR3s include the opening cysteine and the closing phenylalanine or tryptophan. The order of the fields is D gene, clone size, V gene, J gene, CDR3 DNA, CDR3 protein. D genes are given only for firm matches. Clone size, where shown, is once, few, many, or a class for clones that have expanded.

D gene: TRBD1; clone size: .; V gene: TRBV5-4; J gene: TRBJ2-5; CDR3 DNA: TGTGCCAGCAGCTTGCAACAGGGGCAAGAGACCCAGTACTTC; CDR3 protein: CASSLQQGQETQYF
D gene: .; clone size: .; V gene: TRBV11-3; J gene: TRBJ1-6; CDR3 DNA: TGTGCCAGCAGCTTATATGCGGATTCACCCCTCCACTTT; CDR3 protein: CASSLYADSPLHF
D gene: TRBD1; clone size: .; V gene: TRBV5-4; J gene: TRBJ2-1; CDR3 DNA: TGTGCCAGCAGCTTGGCCACGGGACAGGTTTACAATGAGCAGTTCTTC; CDR3 protein: CASSLATGQVYNEQFF
D gene: .; clone size: few; V gene: TRBV7-2; J gene: TRBJ2-3; CDR3 DNA: TGTGCCAGCAGCTTATTCAAAGATACGCAGTATTTT; CDR3 protein: CASSLFKDTQYF
D gene: .; clone size: .; V gene: TRBV18; J gene: TRBJ1-1; CDR3 DNA: TGTGCCAGCTCACCGGTTCAGTCGGTTGGGGGGGCGACTGGGGCTTTCTTT; CDR3 protein: CASSPVQSVGGATGAFF
D gene: TRBD2; clone size: .; V gene: TRBV5-1; J gene: TRBJ2-3; CDR3 DNA: TGCGCCAGCAGTTCTAGCGGGACCGGGGATACGCAGTATTTT; CDR3 protein: CASSSSGTGDTQYF
D gene: .; clone size: .; V gene: TRBV6-1; J gene: TRBJ1-5; CDR3 DNA: TGTGCCAGCAGTTCCCAGGAGAATCAGCCCCAGCATTTT; CDR3 protein: CASSSQENQPQHF
D gene: TRBD1; clone size: many; V gene: TRBV5-6; J gene: TRBJ2-1; CDR3 DNA: TGTGCCAGCAGCGGTTGGTGGTGGGACAGGGACAATGAGCAGTTCTTC; CDR3 protein: CASSGWWWDRDNEQFF
D gene: TRBD2; clone size: few; V gene: TRBV6-1; J gene: TRBJ2-1; CDR3 DNA: TGTGCCAGCAGTGAAAATCCCGGGACTAGCGCATACAATGAGCAGTTCTTC; CDR3 protein: CASSENPGTSAYNEQFF
D gene: .; clone size: .; V gene: TRBV10-3; J gene: TRBJ1-1; CDR3 DNA: TGTGCCATCAGGGTGGGCAGGGAGAACACTGAAGCTTTCTTT; CDR3 protein: CAIRVGRENTEAFF
D gene: .; clone size: few; V gene: TRBV21-1; J gene: TRBJ1-6; CDR3 DNA: TGTGCCAGCAGCAAAAATCCGATTGTGCAATATAATTCACCCCTCCACTTT; CDR3 protein: CASSKNPIVQYNSPLHF
D gene: .; clone size: .; V gene: TRBV27; J gene: TRBJ2-7; CDR3 DNA: TGTGCCAGCAGTCCCCGGAGGGGCGGCTACGAGCAGTACTTC; CDR3 protein: CASSPRRGGYEQYF
D gene: .; clone size: .; V gene: TRBV5-1; J gene: TRBJ1-2; CDR3 DNA: TGCGCCAGCAGGGAAATGCAGACAGCCAACTATGGCTACACCTTC; CDR3 protein: CASREMQTANYGYTF
D gene: .; clone size: many; V gene: TRBV11-2; J gene: TRBJ2-1; CDR3 DNA: TGTGCCAGCAGCCCGGGAGCGCCTCCCCTTGAGCAGTTCTTC; CDR3 protein: CASSPGAPPLEQFF
D gene: .; clone size: .; V gene: TRBV9; J gene: TRBJ2-3; CDR3 DNA: TGTGCCAGCAGCGTAGTCGGTAAGGCAGATACGCAGTATTTT; CDR3 protein: CASSVVGKADTQYF
D gene: TRBD2; clone size: .; V gene: TRBV5-5; J gene: TRBJ2-3; CDR3 DNA: TGTGCCAGCAGCGGTCGCAGCGGGGGGACTAGCACAGATACGCAGTATTTT; CDR3 protein: CASSGRSGGTSTDTQYF
D gene: .; clone size: .; V gene: TRBV15; J gene: TRBJ2-5; CDR3 DNA: TGTGCCACCAGCAGAGCGGTCAGGGCGGTGGAGACCCAGTACTTC; CDR3 protein: CATSRAVRAVETQYF
D gene: TRBD1; clone size: few; V gene: TRBV7-2; J gene: TRBJ2-1; CDR3 DNA: TGTGCCAGCAGCTTGGACAGGGACGATGAGCAGTTCTTC; CDR3 protein: CASSLDRDDEQFF
D gene: .; clone size: .; V gene: TRBV5-6; J gene: TRBJ2-7; CDR3 DNA: TGTGCCAGCAGCGCGAAACACTACGAGCAGTACTTC; CDR3 protein: CASSAKHYEQYF
D gene: .; clone size: once; V gene: TRBV28; J gene: TRBJ2-3; CDR3 DNA: TGTGCCAGCAGTTTACCGATCACAGGGACAGATACGCAGTATTTT; CDR3 protein: CASSLPITGTDTQYF
D gene: .; clone size: .; V gene: TRBV10-2; J gene: TRBJ2-3; CDR3 DNA: TGCGCCAGCAAACTCGGGGCCACAGATACGCAGTATTTT; CDR3 protein: CASKLGATDTQYF
D gene: .; clone size: .; V gene: TRBV4-3; J gene: TRBJ2-7; CDR3 DNA: TGCGCCAGCAGCCAAACCCGGCAGGTCTCCTACGAGCAGTACTTC; CDR3 protein: CASSQTRQVSYEQYF
D gene: .; clone size: .; V gene: TRBV6-5; J gene: TRBJ1-2; CDR3 DNA: TGTGCCAGCAGTTACTCGAACAGGGAATCAATTTATGGCTACACCTTC; CDR3 protein: CASSYSNRESIYGYTF
D gene: .; clone size: .; V gene: TRBV5-6; J gene: TRBJ2-1; CDR3 DNA: TGTGCCAGCAGCACAGGGTTTGGGTCCTACAATGAGCAGTTCTTC; CDR3 protein: CASSTGFGSYNEQFF